The T cell receptor beta chain under discussion was sequenced for a study of naive and memory T cell subsets. This clonotype was counted a few times. One junction end does not reproduce the germline sequence, and a read error may be involved. Ligated cDNA underwent four rounds of PCR with nested alpha and beta constant region primers and SP2. Blood and skin TCR RNA was reverse transcribed with alpha and beta constant primers. MiXCR, applied by TCRdb to the 5' RACE reads, yields one record per CDR3 protein. The table has 58,000 or so distinct CDR3 sequences, 6.5% to 8.5% seen once. The library had UMIs added by 3' ligation of an oligonucleotide to TCR cDNA. Whole-blood samples were roughly 2.7 ml of peripheral blood from healthy adult volunteers. Unsorted total RNA, roughly 1 to 1,100 ng, was DNase treated before reverse transcription. Germline V gene data show CDR1 as SQVTM and CDR2 as ANQGSEA. The CDR3 runs to 8 residues.

The chain links TRBV29-1 to TRBJ1-2; D gene ambiguous. This receptor was identified in a female donor in good health. In nucleotides, the CDR3 is TGCAGCGTTGAATCAGGACTCTTC. It translates to CSVESGLF.